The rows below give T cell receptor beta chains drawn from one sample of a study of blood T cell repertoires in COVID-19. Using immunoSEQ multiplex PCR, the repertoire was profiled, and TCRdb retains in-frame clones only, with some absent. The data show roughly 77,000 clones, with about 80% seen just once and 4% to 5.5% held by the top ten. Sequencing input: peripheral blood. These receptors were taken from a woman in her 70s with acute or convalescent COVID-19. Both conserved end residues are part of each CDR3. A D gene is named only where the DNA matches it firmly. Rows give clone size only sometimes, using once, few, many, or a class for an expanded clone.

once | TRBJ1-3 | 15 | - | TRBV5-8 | CASSIQFFSGNTIYF | TGTGCCAGCAGCATACAGTTTTTCTCTGGAAACACCATATATTTT
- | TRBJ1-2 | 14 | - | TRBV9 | CASSVESKRYGYTF | TGTGCCAGCAGCGTAGAATCCAAGAGATATGGCTACACCTTC
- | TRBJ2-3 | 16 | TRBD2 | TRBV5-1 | CASRPEPTSGVDTQYF | TGCGCCAGCAGACCTGAACCAACTAGCGGGGTGGATACGCAGTATTTT
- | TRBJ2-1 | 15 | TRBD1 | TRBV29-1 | CSVEDRGGIVGEQFF | TGCAGCGTTGAAGATCGAGGGGGCATCGTTGGTGAGCAGTTCTTC
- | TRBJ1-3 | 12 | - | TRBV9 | CASTGPGNTIYF | TGTGCCAGCACCGGCCCGGGGAACACCATATATTTT
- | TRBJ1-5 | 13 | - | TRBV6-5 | CASSWATNQPQHF | TGTGCCAGCAGTTGGGCCACAAATCAGCCCCAGCATTTT
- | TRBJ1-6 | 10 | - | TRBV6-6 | CASRDWTLHF | TGTGCCAGCAGAGACTGGACCCTCCACTTT
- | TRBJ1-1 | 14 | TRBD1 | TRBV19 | CASTRQGTNTEAFF | TGTGCCAGTACCAGACAGGGAACGAACACTGAAGCTTTCTTT
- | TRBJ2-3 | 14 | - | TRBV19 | CASSTSVSTDTQYF | TGTGCCAGTAGTACCTCAGTTAGCACAGATACGCAGTATTTT
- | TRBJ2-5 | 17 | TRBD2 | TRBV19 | CASSIGRLAGHQETQYF | TGTGCCAGTAGTATAGGTCGACTAGCGGGGCACCAAGAGACCCAGTACTTC
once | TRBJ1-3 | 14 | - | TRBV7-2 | CASSKRTEGNTIYF | TGTGCCAGCAGCAAACGGACAGAAGGAAACACCATATATTTT
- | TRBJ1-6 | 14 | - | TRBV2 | CASRGTLGGSPLHF | TGTGCCAGCAGGGGGACACTTGGGGGCTCACCCCTCCACTTT
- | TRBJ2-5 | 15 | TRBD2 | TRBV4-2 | CASSHLAGGQETQYF | TGTGCCAGCAGCCACCTAGCGGGGGGGCAAGAGACCCAGTACTTC
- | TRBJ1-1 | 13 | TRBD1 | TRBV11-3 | CASSPVDRSVAFF | TGTGCCAGCAGCCCAGTGGACAGGTCTGTCGCTTTCTTT
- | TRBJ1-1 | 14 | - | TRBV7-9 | CASSLVPGIAEAFF | TGTGCCAGCAGCTTAGTGCCAGGGATCGCTGAAGCTTTCTTT
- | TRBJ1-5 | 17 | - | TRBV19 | CASSPWEAGMGNQPQHF | TGTGCCAGTAGTCCTTGGGAGGCAGGTATGGGCAATCAGCCCCAGCATTTT
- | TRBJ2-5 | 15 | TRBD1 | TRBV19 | CASSPRGTGQETQYF | TGTGCCAGTAGTCCACGGGGGACAGGACAAGAGACCCAGTACTTC
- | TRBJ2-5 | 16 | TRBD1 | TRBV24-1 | CATSDFRQGDGETQYF | TGTGCCACCAGTGATTTTAGACAGGGGGATGGAGAGACCCAGTACTTC
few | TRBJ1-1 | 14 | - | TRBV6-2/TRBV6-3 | CASSYGLRGTEAFF | TGTGCCAGCAGTTATGGGTTACGGGGGACTGAAGCTTTCTTT
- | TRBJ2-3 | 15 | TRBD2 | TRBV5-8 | CASRRSGGPTDTQYF | TGTGCCAGCAGACGTAGCGGGGGCCCCACAGATACGCAGTATTTT
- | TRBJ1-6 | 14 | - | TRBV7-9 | CASSTDSYNSPLHF | TGTGCCAGCAGCACGGACAGTTATAATTCACCCCTCCACTTT
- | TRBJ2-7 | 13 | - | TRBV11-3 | CASSLGAGVEQYF | TGTGCCAGCAGCTTAGGGGCCGGGGTGGAGCAGTACTTC
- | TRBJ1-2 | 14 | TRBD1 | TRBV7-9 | CASSLGGDRHGYTF | TGTGCCAGCAGCTTAGGGGGGGACAGGCATGGCTACACCTTC
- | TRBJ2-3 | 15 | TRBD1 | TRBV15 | CATSRQTQGSDTQYF | TGTGCCACCAGCAGGCAGACACAGGGGTCAGATACGCAGTATTTT
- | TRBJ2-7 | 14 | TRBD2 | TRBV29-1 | CSVGLASGFYEQYF | TGCAGCGTTGGACTGGCTAGCGGGTTTTACGAGCAGTACTTC
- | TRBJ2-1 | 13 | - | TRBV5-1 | CASSLDRVREQFF | TGCGCCAGCAGCTTGGATCGGGTGCGTGAGCAGTTCTTC
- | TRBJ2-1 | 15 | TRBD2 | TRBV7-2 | CASSGGLAGFNEQFF | TGTGCCAGCAGCGGGGGACTAGCGGGCTTCAATGAGCAGTTCTTC
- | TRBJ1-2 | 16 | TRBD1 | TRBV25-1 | CASSEGGTGDQGGYTF | TGTGCCAGCAGTGAAGGGGGGACAGGGGACCAAGGGGGCTACACCTTC
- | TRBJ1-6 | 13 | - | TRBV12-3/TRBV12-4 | CASSLTASSPLHF | TGTGCCAGCAGTTTGACAGCTAGTTCACCCCTCCACTTT
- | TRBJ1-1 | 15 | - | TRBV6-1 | CASSEPGSANTEAFF | TGTGCCAGCAGTGAGCCGGGGTCGGCGAACACTGAAGCTTTCTTT
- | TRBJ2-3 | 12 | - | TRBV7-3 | CASSLGEDTQYF | TGTGCCAGCAGCTTAGGGGAGGATACGCAGTATTTT
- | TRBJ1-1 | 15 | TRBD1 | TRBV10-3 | CAIRGQVGRNTEAFF | TGTGCCATCAGGGGACAGGTGGGGAGGAACACTGAAGCTTTCTTT
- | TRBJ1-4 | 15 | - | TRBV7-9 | CASSPGGSWNEKLFF | TGTGCCAGCAGCCCGGGCGGGTCATGGAATGAAAAACTGTTTTTT
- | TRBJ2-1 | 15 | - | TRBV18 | CASSPRKVNYNEQFF | TGTGCCAGCTCACCGAGAAAAGTAAACTACAATGAGCAGTTCTTC
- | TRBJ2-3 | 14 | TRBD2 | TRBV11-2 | CASRLGLGQDTQYF | TGTGCCAGCAGGTTGGGACTAGGTCAGGATACGCAGTATTTT
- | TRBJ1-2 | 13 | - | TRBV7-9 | CASSHDVRGVSTF | TGTGCCAGCAGCCACGACGTTCGGGGAGTAAGCACCTTC
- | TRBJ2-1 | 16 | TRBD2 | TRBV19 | CASSMGAGGTYNEQFF | TGTGCCAGTAGTATGGGAGCGGGGGGTACATACAATGAGCAGTTCTTC
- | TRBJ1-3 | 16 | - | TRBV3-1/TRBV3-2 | CASSHRLKRTGNTIYF | TGTGCCAGCAGCCATCGTCTTAAGAGGACTGGAAACACCATATATTTT
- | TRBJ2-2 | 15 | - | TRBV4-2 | CASSQETVNTGELFF | TGTGCCAGCAGCCAAGAGACAGTCAACACCGGGGAGCTGTTTTTT
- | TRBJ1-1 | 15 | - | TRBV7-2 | CASSLFPLLNTEAFF | TGTGCCAGCAGCTTATTTCCGCTATTGAACACTGAAGCTTTCTTT
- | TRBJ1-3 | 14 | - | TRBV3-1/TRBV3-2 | CASSQGHSGNTIYF | TGTGCCAGCAGCCAAGGACACTCTGGAAACACCATATATTTT
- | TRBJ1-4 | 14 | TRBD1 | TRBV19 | CASSTTGGREKLFF | TGTGCCAGTAGTACGACAGGGGGCCGGGAAAAACTGTTTTTT
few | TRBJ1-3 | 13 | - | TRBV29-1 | CSVEDRDTNTIYF | TGCAGCGTTGAAGATCGGGACACCAACACCATATATTTT
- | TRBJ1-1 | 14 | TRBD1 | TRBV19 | CASRPTGMNTEAFF | TGTGCCAGTAGGCCGACAGGGATGAACACTGAAGCTTTCTTT
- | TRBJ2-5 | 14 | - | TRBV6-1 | CASSEAMAGETQYF | TGTGCCAGCAGTGAAGCAATGGCGGGAGAGACCCAGTACTTC
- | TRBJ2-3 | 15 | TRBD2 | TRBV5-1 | CASSHSGGPPDTQYF | TGCGCCAGCAGCCATAGCGGGGGCCCCCCCGATACGCAGTATTTT
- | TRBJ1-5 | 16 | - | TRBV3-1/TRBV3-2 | CASSQEGRLGNQPQHF | TGTGCCAGCAGCCAAGAAGGGAGGCTAGGGAATCAGCCCCAGCATTTT
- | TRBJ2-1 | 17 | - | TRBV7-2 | CASSLAGRGGPWNEQFF | TGTGCCAGCAGCTTAGCGGGCCGAGGGGGTCCCTGGAATGAGCAGTTCTTC
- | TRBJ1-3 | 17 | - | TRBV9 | CASSVGGGPHSGNTIYF | TGTGCCAGCAGCGTAGGGGGGGGTCCTCACTCTGGAAACACCATATATTTT
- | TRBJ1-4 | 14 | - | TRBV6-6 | CASSSPGQWEKLFF | TGTGCCAGCAGTTCCCCAGGACAGTGGGAAAAACTGTTTTTT
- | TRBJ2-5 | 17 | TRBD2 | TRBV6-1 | CASSELVTSGRGETQYF | TGTGCCAGCAGTGAACTGGTGACTAGCGGGCGGGGAGAGACCCAGTACTTC
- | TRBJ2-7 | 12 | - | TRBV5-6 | CASSLVSYEQYF | TGTGCCAGCAGCTTGGTCAGTTACGAGCAGTACTTC
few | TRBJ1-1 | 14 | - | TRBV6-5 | CASSFRRGDTEAFF | TGTGCCAGCAGTTTTCGACGGGGGGATACTGAAGCTTTCTTT
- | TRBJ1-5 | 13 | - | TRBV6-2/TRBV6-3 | CASSYAVYQPQHF | TGTGCCAGCAGTTACGCGGTGTATCAGCCCCAGCATTTT
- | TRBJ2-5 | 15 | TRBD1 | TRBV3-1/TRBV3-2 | CASSQDLVRGKTQYF | TGTGCCAGCAGCCAAGACCTGGTCAGGGGGAAGACCCAGTACTTC